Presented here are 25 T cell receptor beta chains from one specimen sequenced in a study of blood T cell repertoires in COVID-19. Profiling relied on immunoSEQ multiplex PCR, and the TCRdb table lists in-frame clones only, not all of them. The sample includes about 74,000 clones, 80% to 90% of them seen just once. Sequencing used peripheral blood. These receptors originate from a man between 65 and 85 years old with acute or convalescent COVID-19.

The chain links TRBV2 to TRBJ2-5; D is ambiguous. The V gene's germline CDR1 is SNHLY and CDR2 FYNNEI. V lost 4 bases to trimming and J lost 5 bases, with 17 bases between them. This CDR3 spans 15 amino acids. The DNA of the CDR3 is TGTGCCAGCAGTGTACGGAGTCTCACTGGGGAGACCCAGTACTTC. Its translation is CASSVRSLTGETQYF.

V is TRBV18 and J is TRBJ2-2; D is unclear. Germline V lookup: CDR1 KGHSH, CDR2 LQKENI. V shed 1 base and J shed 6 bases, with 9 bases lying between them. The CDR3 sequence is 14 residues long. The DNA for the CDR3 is TGTGCCAGCTCACCACGTTCGGCGGCCGGGGAGCTGTTTTTT. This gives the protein CASSPRSAAGELFF.

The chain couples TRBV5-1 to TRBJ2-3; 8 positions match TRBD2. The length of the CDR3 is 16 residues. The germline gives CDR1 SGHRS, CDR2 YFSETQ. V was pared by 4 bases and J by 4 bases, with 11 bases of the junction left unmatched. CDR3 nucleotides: TGCGCCAGCAGCCCCGGTGGGCTAGCGGGCGCAGATACGCAGTATTTT. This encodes CASSPGGLAGADTQYF.

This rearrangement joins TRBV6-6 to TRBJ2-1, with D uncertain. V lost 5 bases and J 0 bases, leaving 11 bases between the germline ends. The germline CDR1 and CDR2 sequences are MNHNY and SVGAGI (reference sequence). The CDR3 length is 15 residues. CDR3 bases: TGTGCCAGCAGTCGTGACTCAAGCTCCTACAATGAGCAGTTCTTC. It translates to CASSRDSSSYNEQFF.

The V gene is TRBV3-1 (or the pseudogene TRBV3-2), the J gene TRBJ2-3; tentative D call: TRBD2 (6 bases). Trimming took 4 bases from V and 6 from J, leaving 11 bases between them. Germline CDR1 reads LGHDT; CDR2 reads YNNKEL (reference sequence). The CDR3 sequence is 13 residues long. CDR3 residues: CASSRGREDTQYF. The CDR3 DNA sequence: TGTGCCAGCAGCCGAGGTCGGGAGGATACGCAGTATTTT.

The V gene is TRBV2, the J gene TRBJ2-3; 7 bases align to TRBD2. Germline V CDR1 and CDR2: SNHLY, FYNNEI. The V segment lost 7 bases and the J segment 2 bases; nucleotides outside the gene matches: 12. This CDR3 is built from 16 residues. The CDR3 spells CASTPGETSYTDTQYF. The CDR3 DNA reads TGTGCCAGCACCCCGGGGGAGACTAGCTACACAGATACGCAGTATTTT.

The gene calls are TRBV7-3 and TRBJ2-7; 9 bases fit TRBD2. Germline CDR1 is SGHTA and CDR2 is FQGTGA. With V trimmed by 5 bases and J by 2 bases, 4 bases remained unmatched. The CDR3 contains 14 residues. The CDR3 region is CASSARGGTYEQYF. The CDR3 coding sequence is TGTGCCAGCAGCGCGCGGGGGGGAACCTACGAGCAGTACTTC.

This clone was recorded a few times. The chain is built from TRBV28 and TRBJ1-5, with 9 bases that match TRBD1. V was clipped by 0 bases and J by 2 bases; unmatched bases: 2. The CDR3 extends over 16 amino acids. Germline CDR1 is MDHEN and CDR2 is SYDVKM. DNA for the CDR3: TGTGCCAGCAGTTTATGGACAGGGGGACGCAATCAGCCCCAGCATTTT. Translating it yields CASSLWTGGRNQPQHF.

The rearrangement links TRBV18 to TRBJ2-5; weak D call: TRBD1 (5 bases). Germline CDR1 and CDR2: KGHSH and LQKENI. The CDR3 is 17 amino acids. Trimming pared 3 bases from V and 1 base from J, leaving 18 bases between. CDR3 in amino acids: CASSPTVYGDSQETQYF. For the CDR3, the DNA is TGTGCCAGCTCACCCACCGTTTATGGAGACAGCCAAGAGACCCAGTACTTC.

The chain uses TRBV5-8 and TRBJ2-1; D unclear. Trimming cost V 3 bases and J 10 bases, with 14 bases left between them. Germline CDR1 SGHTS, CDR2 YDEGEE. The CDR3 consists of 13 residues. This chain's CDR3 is CASSSPLQWEQFF. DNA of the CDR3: TGTGCCAGCAGCTCCCCACTACAATGGGAGCAGTTCTTC. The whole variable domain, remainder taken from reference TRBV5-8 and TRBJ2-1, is EAGVTQSPTHLIKTRGQQATLRCSPISGHTSVYWYQQALGLGLQFLLWYDEGEERNRGNFPPRFSGRQFPNYSSELNVNALELEDSALYLCASSSPLQWEQFFGPGTRLTVL.

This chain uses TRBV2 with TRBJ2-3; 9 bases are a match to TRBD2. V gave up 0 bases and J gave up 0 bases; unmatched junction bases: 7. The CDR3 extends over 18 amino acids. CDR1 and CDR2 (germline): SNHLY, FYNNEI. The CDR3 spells CASSEASGRGSSTDTQYF. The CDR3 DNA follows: TGTGCCAGCAGTGAAGCTAGCGGGAGAGGGTCTAGCACAGATACGCAGTATTTT.

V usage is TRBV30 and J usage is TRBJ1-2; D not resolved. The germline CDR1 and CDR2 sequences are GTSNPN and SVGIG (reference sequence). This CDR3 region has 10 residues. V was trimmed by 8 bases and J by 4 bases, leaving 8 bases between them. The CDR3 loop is CAHRGYGYTF. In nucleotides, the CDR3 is TGTGCCCACCGGGGCTATGGCTACACCTTC.

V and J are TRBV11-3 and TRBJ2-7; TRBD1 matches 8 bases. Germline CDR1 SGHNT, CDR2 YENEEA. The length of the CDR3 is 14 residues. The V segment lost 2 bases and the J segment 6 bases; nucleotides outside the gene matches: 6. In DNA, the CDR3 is TGTGCCAGCAGCTTAAAGAGACAGGGGCGCGAGCAGTACTTC. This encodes CASSLKRQGREQYF.

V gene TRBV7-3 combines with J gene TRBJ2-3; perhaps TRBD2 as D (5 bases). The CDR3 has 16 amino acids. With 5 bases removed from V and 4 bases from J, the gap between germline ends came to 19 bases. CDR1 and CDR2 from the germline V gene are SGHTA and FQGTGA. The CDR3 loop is CASSPSLALMSDTQYF. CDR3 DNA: TGTGCCAGCAGCCCCTCCCTAGCCCTAATGTCAGATACGCAGTATTTT.

In DNA form, the CDR3 reads TGTGCCAGCAGCCCCTGGCAGTCGTCCTACGAGCAGTACTTC. Translating it yields CASSPWQSSYEQYF. The V and J genes are TRBV7-6 and TRBJ2-7, with unresolved D. The V end was cut by 5 bases, the J end by 1 base, with 12 bases between. This CDR3 is built from 14 residues. Germline V CDR1 and CDR2: SGHVS, FNYEAQ.

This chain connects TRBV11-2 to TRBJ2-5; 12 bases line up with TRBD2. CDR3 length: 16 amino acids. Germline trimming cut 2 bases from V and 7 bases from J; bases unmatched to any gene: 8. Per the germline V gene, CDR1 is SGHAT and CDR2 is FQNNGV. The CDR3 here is CASSLSASGGAGTQYF. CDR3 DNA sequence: TGTGCCAGCAGCTTATCCGCTAGCGGGGGGGCTGGGACCCAGTACTTC.

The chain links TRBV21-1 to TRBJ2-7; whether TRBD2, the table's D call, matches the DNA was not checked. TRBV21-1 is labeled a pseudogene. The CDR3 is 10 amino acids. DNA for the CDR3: TGTGCCCGGGGAGGGTACGAGCAGTACTTC. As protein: CARGGYEQYF.

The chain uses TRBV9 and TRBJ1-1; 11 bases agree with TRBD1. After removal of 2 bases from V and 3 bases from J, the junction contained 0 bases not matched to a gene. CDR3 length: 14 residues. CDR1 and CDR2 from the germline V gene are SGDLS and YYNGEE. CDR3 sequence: CASSVGQGDTEAFF. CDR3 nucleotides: TGTGCCAGCAGCGTGGGACAGGGGGACACTGAAGCTTTCTTT.

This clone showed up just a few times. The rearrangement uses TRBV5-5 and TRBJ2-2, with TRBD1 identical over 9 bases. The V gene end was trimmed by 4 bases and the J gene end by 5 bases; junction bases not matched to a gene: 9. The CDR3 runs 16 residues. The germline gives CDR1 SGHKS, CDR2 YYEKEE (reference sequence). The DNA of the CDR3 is TGTGCCAGCAGCCCCTCCGGGACAGGGCGAACCGGGGAGCTGTTTTTT. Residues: CASSPSGTGRTGELFF.

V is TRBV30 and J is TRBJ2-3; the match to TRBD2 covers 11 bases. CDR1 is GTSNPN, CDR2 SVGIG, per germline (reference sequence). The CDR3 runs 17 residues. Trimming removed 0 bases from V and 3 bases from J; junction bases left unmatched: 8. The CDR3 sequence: CAWSVLGSGRGTDTQYF. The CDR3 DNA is TGTGCCTGGAGTGTACTCGGTAGCGGGAGGGGGACAGATACGCAGTATTTT.

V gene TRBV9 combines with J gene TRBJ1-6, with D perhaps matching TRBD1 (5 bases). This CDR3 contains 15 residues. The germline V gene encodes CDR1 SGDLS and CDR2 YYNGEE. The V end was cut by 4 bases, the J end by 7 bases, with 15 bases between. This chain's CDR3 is CASSRVGQGNSPLHF. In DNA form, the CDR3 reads TGTGCCAGCAGCCGAGTGGGGCAGGGAAATTCACCCCTCCACTTT. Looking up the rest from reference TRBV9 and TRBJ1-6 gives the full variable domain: DSGVTQTPKHLITATGQRVTLRCSPRSGDLSVYWYQQSLDQGLQFLIQYYNGEERAKGNILERFSAQQFPDLHSELNLSSLELGDSALYFCASSRVGQGNSPLHFGNGTRLTVT.

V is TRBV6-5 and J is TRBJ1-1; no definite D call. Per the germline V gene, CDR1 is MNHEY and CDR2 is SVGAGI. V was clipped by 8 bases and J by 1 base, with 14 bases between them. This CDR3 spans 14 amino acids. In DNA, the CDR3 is TGTGCCAGCCTACGAACAGCTCCGAACACTGAAGCTTTCTTT. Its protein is CASLRTAPNTEAFF.

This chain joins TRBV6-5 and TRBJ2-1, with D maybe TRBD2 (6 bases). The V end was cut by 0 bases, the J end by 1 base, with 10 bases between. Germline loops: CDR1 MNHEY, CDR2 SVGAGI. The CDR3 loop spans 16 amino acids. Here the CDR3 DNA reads TGTGCCAGCAGTTACTCGCAAGCGGGTTCCTACAATGAGCAGTTCTTC. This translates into CASSYSQAGSYNEQFF.

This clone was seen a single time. CDR3 in amino acids: CASSRDPGGNSPLHF. Here the CDR3 DNA reads TGCGCCAGCAGCAGGGACCCGGGAGGGAATTCACCCCTCCACTTT. The chain uses TRBV5-1 and TRBJ1-6, with D possibly TRBD1 on 5 matching bases. The CDR3 loop spans 15 amino acids. Germline CDR1 and CDR2: SGHRS and YFSETQ. With 4 bases removed from V and 7 bases from J, the gap between germline ends came to 15 bases.

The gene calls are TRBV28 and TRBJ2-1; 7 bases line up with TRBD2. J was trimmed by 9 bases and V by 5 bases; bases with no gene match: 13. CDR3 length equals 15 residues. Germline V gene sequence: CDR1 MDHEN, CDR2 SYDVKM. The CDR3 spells CASSPPRGSGGEQFF. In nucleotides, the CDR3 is TGTGCCAGCAGTCCCCCTCGCGGGAGTGGAGGTGAGCAGTTCTTC.